Each of the 14 T cell receptor beta chains below was sequenced from the same sample in a study of blood T cell repertoires in COVID-19. Method: immunoSEQ multiplex PCR; TCRdb's copy keeps in-frame clones and lacks some. Altogether 150,000 to 200,000 clones are present, approximately 90% being singletons, with the ten largest covering under 2%. The sample consisted of peripheral blood. The receptor source for this set is a man aged 18 to 35 who had recovered from COVID-19.

The chain links TRBV4-3 to TRBJ1-3; D is uncertain. Trimming removed 1 base at V and 3 bases at J, with 4 bases between. CDR1 and CDR2 from the germline V gene are LGHNA and YSLEER. CDR3 size: 13 residues. CDR3: CASSQVYGNTIYF. The CDR3 DNA reads as TGCGCCAGCAGCCAAGTATATGGAAACACCATATATTTT.

The chain is built from TRBV28 and TRBJ2-7; D unresolved. Trimming pared 2 bases from V and 5 bases from J, leaving 13 bases between. The CDR3 totals 14 residues. Germline V gene data show CDR1 as MDHEN and CDR2 as SYDVKM. In nucleotides, the CDR3 is TGTGCCAGCAGTTTAGGTTTTAGCCCCCACGAGCAGTACTTC. This translates into CASSLGFSPHEQYF.

The V gene is TRBV6-5, the J gene TRBJ2-1; 13 nucleotides agree with TRBD2. This CDR3 region has 16 residues. V trimming: 4 bases; J trimming: 5 bases; junction bases outside the gene matches: 5. The germline gives CDR1 MNHEY, CDR2 SVGAGI. CDR3 sequence: CASSSSGTSGNNEQFF. DNA of the CDR3: TGTGCCAGCAGTTCCTCCGGGACTAGCGGGAACAATGAGCAGTTCTTC.

In regard to this clone: This sample also contains other DNA sequences that code for the same CDR3. V gene TRBV9 combines with J gene TRBJ2-5; weak D call: TRBD2 (6 bases). Germline V gives CDR1 SGDLS, CDR2 YYNGEE. The CDR3 sequence is 14 residues long. Trimming removed 0 bases from V and 1 base from J, with 7 bases in between. CDR3 in amino acids: CASSVGGVQETQYF. In DNA form, the CDR3 reads TGTGCCAGCAGCGTAGGGGGGGTCCAAGAGACCCAGTACTTC.

This clone appeared a few times. The V call is TRBV19, the J call TRBJ2-1; TRBD1 matches at 12 bases. This CDR3 has 16 amino acids. Germline lookup yields CDR1 LNHDA and CDR2 SQIVND (reference sequence). Losses at the gene ends were 7 bases for V and 7 bases for J; bases not matched to a gene: 11. CDR3 in amino acids: CASKMGDRGLGNEQFF. The CDR3 DNA follows: TGTGCCAGTAAAATGGGGGACAGGGGGCTGGGGAATGAGCAGTTCTTC.

This chain connects TRBV6-5 to TRBJ1-6; D possibly corresponds to TRBD1 (6 bases). CDR1 and CDR2 from the germline V gene are MNHEY and SVGAGI. Trimming took 4 bases from V and 10 from J, leaving 11 bases between them. This CDR3 spans 13 amino acids. For the CDR3, the DNA is TGTGCCAGCAGTTCGAACAGGGAATCACCCCTCCACTTT. Its translation: CASSSNRESPLHF.

The chain combines TRBV7-9 with TRBJ2-1, with 10 bases aligning to TRBD2. The CDR3 consists of 18 residues. V was clipped by 2 bases and J by 2 bases; unmatched bases: 9. Germline V lookup: CDR1 SEHNR, CDR2 FQNEAQ (reference sequence). For the CDR3, the DNA is TGTGCCAGCAGCTTAACCAGCGGGAGGGCCTCACCCTACAATGAGCAGTTCTTC. This codes for CASSLTSGRASPYNEQFF.

The CDR3 nucleotides are TGTGCCAGTTCCGCCACGGCGGCTAACACTGAAGCTTTCTTT. Amino acid sequence: CASSATAANTEAFF. The chain is built from TRBV19 and TRBJ1-1; D unclear. The V gene's germline CDR1 is LNHDA and CDR2 SQIVND (reference sequence). CDR3 length: 14 residues. The V and J ends lost 8 bases and 2 bases respectively, with 15 bases between them.

This chain uses TRBV7-9 with TRBJ2-7; 7 bases agree with TRBD2. The J segment lost 5 bases and the V segment lost 5 bases, leaving 12 bases of the junction unmatched. This CDR3 spans 15 amino acids. Germline CDR1 is SEHNR and CDR2 is FQNEAQ (reference sequence). The CDR3 DNA reads as TGTGCCAGCAGCCCCGGTGGGGCGGGAGAACACGAGCAGTACTTC. This sequence encodes CASSPGGAGEHEQYF.

The gene calls are TRBV5-1 and TRBJ2-1, with D maybe TRBD2 (6 bases). Germline CDR1 reads SGHRS; CDR2 reads YFSETQ. The CDR3 consists of 14 residues. Trimming removed 1 base at V and 5 bases at J, with 10 bases between. The CDR3 DNA sequence: TGCGCCAGCAGCTTGAGTAGCGGACACAATGAGCAGTTCTTC. This translates into CASSLSSGHNEQFF.

The V and J genes are TRBV7-3 and TRBJ1-1; D gene unclear. V lost 3 bases and J 11 bases, leaving 16 bases between the germline ends. This CDR3 spans 13 amino acids. Germline V gene data show CDR1 as SGHTA and CDR2 as FQGTGA. The CDR3 is CASSFTGTAKAFF. CDR3 bases: TGTGCCAGCAGCTTTACGGGAACGGCCAAGGCTTTCTTT.

The J gene is TRBJ2-7, the V gene TRBV5-4; D is perhaps TRBD1 (6 bases). There are 13 residues in the CDR3. V was clipped by 3 bases and J by 3 bases, with 10 bases between them. Germline CDR1 is SGHNT and CDR2 is YYREEE (reference sequence). The CDR3: CASSSGQLYEQYF. In nucleotides, the CDR3 is TGTGCCAGCAGCTCGGGACAACTCTACGAGCAGTACTTC.

This chain's CDR3 is CASSPKQASYEQYF. The CDR3 coding sequence is TGTGCCAGCTCACCAAAACAGGCCTCCTACGAGCAGTACTTC. The chain links TRBV18 to TRBJ2-7; D possibly corresponds to TRBD1 (5 bases). V lost 2 bases and J 0 bases, leaving 8 bases between the germline ends. The CDR3 extends over 14 amino acids. Per germline, CDR1 KGHSH and CDR2 LQKENI. The full variable domain, in which reference TRBV18 and TRBJ2-7 provide the parts outside the CDR3, is NAGVMQNPRHLVRRRGQEARLRCSPMKGHSHVYWYRQLPEEGLKFMVYLQKENIIDESGMPKERFSAEFPKEGPSILRIQQVVRGDSAAYFCASSPKQASYEQYFGPGTRLTVT.

The chain employs TRBV6-5 and TRBJ2-7; perhaps TRBD2 as D (5 bases). The CDR3 is made up of 12 amino acids. Germline loops: CDR1 MNHEY, CDR2 SVGAGI. V was shortened by 6 bases and J by 7 bases, with 13 bases between the two germline ends. The CDR3 DNA reads TGTGCCAGCAGACCCCGGACGGGGGAGCAGTACTTC. It yields the protein CASRPRTGEQYF.